A selection of T cell receptor beta chains follows, all from one sample in a study of blood T cell repertoires in COVID-19. Sequencing was performed with immunoSEQ multiplex PCR; in TCRdb, only in-frame clones are kept and a portion is missing. The data show roughly 260,000 clones, with around 90% seen just once and roughly 2% held by the top ten. Specimen: peripheral blood. All receptors derive from a woman between 45 and 65 years old who had recovered from COVID-19. CDR3s include the opening cysteine and the closing phenylalanine or tryptophan. Fields, in order: D gene, CDR3 length, J gene, clone size, V gene, CDR3 protein, CDR3 DNA. A D gene is named only where the DNA matches it firmly. Size is omitted from some rows. Given values are once, few, many or a class for expanded clones.

D gene: TRBD1
CDR3 length: 15
J gene: TRBJ1-2
clone size: few
V gene: TRBV5-1
CDR3 protein: CASSSGTDPNYGYTF
CDR3 DNA: TGCGCCAGCAGCTCCGGGACAGATCCTAACTATGGCTACACCTTC

D gene: .
CDR3 length: 13
J gene: TRBJ2-2
clone size: .
V gene: TRBV30
CDR3 protein: CAWSAYYTGELFF
CDR3 DNA: TGTGCCTGGAGTGCCTACTATACCGGGGAGCTGTTTTTT

D gene: .
CDR3 length: 13
J gene: TRBJ2-7
clone size: .
V gene: TRBV7-2
CDR3 protein: CASSLAPLAVQYF
CDR3 DNA: TGTGCCAGCAGCTTAGCCCCTTTAGCGGTTCAGTACTTC

D gene: TRBD1
CDR3 length: 17
J gene: TRBJ2-6
clone size: .
V gene: TRBV2
CDR3 protein: CASRGDRLGAGANVLTF
CDR3 DNA: TGTGCCAGCAGAGGGGACAGGTTAGGGGCTGGGGCCAACGTCCTGACTTTC

D gene: TRBD1
CDR3 length: 14
J gene: TRBJ2-7
clone size: .
V gene: TRBV5-4
CDR3 protein: CASSLQGASIEQYF
CDR3 DNA: TGTGCCAGCAGCTTGCAGGGGGCATCGATCGAGCAGTACTTC

D gene: .
CDR3 length: 14
J gene: TRBJ1-4
clone size: .
V gene: TRBV5-1
CDR3 protein: CASSRTAEYEKLFF
CDR3 DNA: TGCGCCAGCAGCCGGACAGCGGAGTATGAAAAACTGTTTTTT

D gene: .
CDR3 length: 12
J gene: TRBJ2-5
clone size: once
V gene: TRBV5-8
CDR3 protein: CASRRTQETQYF
CDR3 DNA: TGTGCCAGCAGACGCACTCAAGAGACCCAGTACTTC

D gene: .
CDR3 length: 15
J gene: TRBJ1-1
clone size: .
V gene: TRBV4-3
CDR3 protein: CASSLGSVLDTEAFF
CDR3 DNA: TGCGCCAGCAGCCTAGGAAGCGTCCTGGACACTGAAGCTTTCTTT

D gene: TRBD1
CDR3 length: 15
J gene: TRBJ2-5
clone size: .
V gene: TRBV7-6
CDR3 protein: CASSVSRDRGQTQYF
CDR3 DNA: TGTGCCAGCAGCGTTAGCCGGGACAGGGGTCAGACCCAGTACTTC

D gene: .
CDR3 length: 14
J gene: TRBJ1-3
clone size: .
V gene: TRBV5-1
CDR3 protein: CASSSGISGNTIYF
CDR3 DNA: TGCGCCAGCAGCTCGGGGATCTCTGGAAACACCATATATTTT

D gene: .
CDR3 length: 15
J gene: TRBJ2-7
clone size: .
V gene: TRBV4-1
CDR3 protein: CASSQEAGAFYEQYF
CDR3 DNA: TGCGCCAGCAGCCAAGAGGCAGGGGCTTTCTACGAGCAGTACTTC

D gene: .
CDR3 length: 13
J gene: TRBJ1-2
clone size: .
V gene: TRBV5-6
CDR3 protein: CASSPVGGDGYTF
CDR3 DNA: TGTGCCAGCAGCCCGGTCGGGGGTGATGGCTACACCTTC

D gene: TRBD2
CDR3 length: 18
J gene: TRBJ2-5
clone size: .
V gene: TRBV4-1
CDR3 protein: CASSQSGLAGVLEETQYF
CDR3 DNA: TGCGCCAGCAGCCAAAGCGGACTAGCGGGAGTGCTAGAAGAGACCCAGTACTTC

D gene: TRBD2
CDR3 length: 16
J gene: TRBJ2-2
clone size: .
V gene: TRBV9
CDR3 protein: CASSPTGTTTTGELFF
CDR3 DNA: TGTGCCAGCAGCCCGACCGGGACTACTACCACCGGGGAGCTGTTTTTT

D gene: TRBD1
CDR3 length: 13
J gene: TRBJ1-1
clone size: .
V gene: TRBV9
CDR3 protein: CASSTGTVGEAFF
CDR3 DNA: TGTGCCAGCAGCACCGGGACAGTCGGGGAAGCTTTCTTT

D gene: .
CDR3 length: 14
J gene: TRBJ1-1
clone size: .
V gene: TRBV7-9
CDR3 protein: CASSFQGRGTEAFF
CDR3 DNA: TGTGCCAGCAGCTTTCAGGGCAGGGGCACTGAAGCTTTCTTT

D gene: .
CDR3 length: 12
J gene: TRBJ1-6
clone size: few
V gene: TRBV5-4
CDR3 protein: CASSSLSGPLHF
CDR3 DNA: TGTGCCAGCAGCTCCCTCTCGGGACCCCTCCACTTT

D gene: .
CDR3 length: 12
J gene: TRBJ2-2
clone size: .
V gene: TRBV7-2
CDR3 protein: CASSYYTGELFF
CDR3 DNA: TGTGCCAGCAGCTACTACACCGGGGAGCTGTTTTTT

D gene: TRBD1
CDR3 length: 16
J gene: TRBJ2-1
clone size: once
V gene: TRBV10-2
CDR3 protein: CASSATGTGLINEQFF
CDR3 DNA: TGCGCCAGCAGTGCCACCGGGACAGGGCTGATCAATGAGCAGTTCTTC

D gene: TRBD1
CDR3 length: 18
J gene: TRBJ1-5
clone size: .
V gene: TRBV24-1
CDR3 protein: CATSDAAGQGKWNQPQHF
CDR3 DNA: TGTGCCACCAGTGACGCCGCCGGACAGGGGAAGTGGAATCAGCCCCAGCATTTT

D gene: .
CDR3 length: 15
J gene: TRBJ1-1
clone size: .
V gene: TRBV28
CDR3 protein: CASSSFGLGNTEAFF
CDR3 DNA: TGTGCCAGCAGTTCCTTCGGACTGGGGAACACTGAAGCTTTCTTT

D gene: TRBD2
CDR3 length: 15
J gene: TRBJ2-3
clone size: .
V gene: TRBV20-1
CDR3 protein: CSASGLAGPTDTQYF
CDR3 DNA: TGCAGTGCTAGTGGGCTAGCGGGTCCCACAGATACGCAGTATTTT